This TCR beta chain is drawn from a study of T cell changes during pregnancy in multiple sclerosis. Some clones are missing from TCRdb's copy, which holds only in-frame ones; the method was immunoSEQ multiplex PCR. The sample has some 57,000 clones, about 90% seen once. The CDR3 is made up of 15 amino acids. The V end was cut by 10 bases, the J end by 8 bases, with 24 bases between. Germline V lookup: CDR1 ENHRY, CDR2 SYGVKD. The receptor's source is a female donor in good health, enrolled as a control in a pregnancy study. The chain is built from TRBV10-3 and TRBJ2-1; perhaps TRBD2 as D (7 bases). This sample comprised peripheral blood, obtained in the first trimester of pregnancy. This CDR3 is CATKSRGAGLDEQFF. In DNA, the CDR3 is TGTGCCACCAAATCACGGGGGGCAGGACTTGATGAGCAGTTCTTC.